A single sample gave rise to the 29 T cell receptor beta chains below, sequenced in a study of T cell responses to AZD1222 COVID-19 vaccine. Produced via immunoSEQ multiplex PCR; TCRdb's table is partial and in-frame only. The repertoire holds 95,000 to 110,000 clones, with roughly 87% as singletons. Here the sequenced sample was peripheral blood, taken on day 0 of AZD1222 vaccination. The receptors come from an adult in good health.

The chain joins TRBV4-2 to TRBJ2-7; no reliable D call. Looked up from germline, CDR1 is LGHNA and CDR2 is YNFKEQ. Between the trimmed V and J ends, which lost 0 bases and 2 bases, there was a span of 5 bases. The length of the CDR3 is 13 residues. CDR3 coding DNA: TGTGCCAGCAGCCAAGACAGAACCTACGAGCAGTACTTC. Translating it yields CASSQDRTYEQYF.

A few counts support this clone. This sequence joins TRBV6-9 and TRBJ1-2, with unresolved D. Trimming removed 6 bases from V and 8 bases from J, with 7 bases in between. This CDR3 has 10 residues. In germline, CDR1 is MNHGY, CDR2 SVAAGI. The CDR3: CASSRQGYTF. The DNA of the CDR3 is TGTGCCAGCAGCCGCCAGGGCTACACCTTC.

This clone was seen a single time. This chain links TRBV27 with TRBJ2-7; possibly TRBD1 or TRBD2 for D (6 bases each). The CDR3 has 15 residues. Germline values: CDR1 MNHEY, CDR2 SMNVEV (reference sequence). Trimming removed 6 bases at V and 4 bases at J, with 19 bases between. In DNA form, the CDR3 reads TGTGCCAGCAGCCCCCGAGGGGGAGGAGGGTACGAGCAGTACTTC. This codes for CASSPRGGGGYEQYF.

V and J are TRBV19 and TRBJ1-5, with 10 bases lining up with TRBD1. V shed 1 base and J 11 bases; nucleotides not matched to a gene: 8. Germline V gene sequence: CDR1 LNHDA, CDR2 SQIVND (reference sequence). This CDR3 is built from 15 residues. The CDR3, as DNA: TGTGCCAGTAGTATAGGGGACAGGGGTCCAGGGGCCCAGCATTTT. This translates into CASSIGDRGPGAQHF. The whole variable domain, filled in from reference TRBV19 and TRBJ1-5, reads DGGITQSPKYLFRKEGQNVTLSCEQNLNHDAMYWYRQDPGQGLRLIYYSQIVNDFQKGDIAEGYSVSREKKESFPLTVTSAQKNPTAFYLCASSIGDRGPGAQHFGDGTRLSIL.

CDR3 in DNA: TGTGCCAGCCTCGGACAGGGAGGGTCACCCCTCCACTTT. This gives the protein CASLGQGGSPLHF. J is TRBJ1-6 and V is TRBV7-9; 8 bases are a match to TRBD1. The junction had 7 bases not matched to a gene; V was cut back by 8 bases and J by 10 bases. The length of the CDR3 is 13 residues. Germline CDR1 is SEHNR and CDR2 is FQNEAQ (reference sequence).

The chain couples TRBV5-6 to TRBJ1-3; D ambiguous. CDR3 length: 15 residues. CDR1 SGHDT and CDR2 YYEEEE come from the germline V gene. V was cut by 0 bases and J by 8 bases, with 15 bases left in between. The CDR3 loop is CASSLVGRRSDTIYF. DNA for the CDR3: TGTGCCAGCAGCTTGGTTGGCAGACGAAGCGACACCATATATTTT.

The rearrangement links TRBV10-3 to TRBJ1-6, with D possibly TRBD1 on 5 matching bases. The CDR3 sequence is 16 residues long. Between the trimmed V and J ends, which lost 0 bases and 8 bases, there was a span of 14 bases. In germline, CDR1 is ENHRY, CDR2 SYGVKD. CDR3 amino acids: CAISESVGQPHSPLHF. As DNA, the CDR3 is TGTGCCATCAGTGAGTCGGTGGGGCAGCCCCATTCACCCCTCCACTTT.

The chain employs TRBV7-9 and TRBJ1-3; 11 bases agree with TRBD1. Germline assignment: CDR1 SEHNR and CDR2 FQNEAQ (reference sequence). Germline trimming cut 5 bases from V and 2 bases from J; bases unmatched to any gene: 8. The CDR3 spans 17 residues. In DNA form, the CDR3 reads TGTGCCAGCAGCCACCCCCTGGACAGGGGGCCTGGAAACACCATATATTTT. Translation gives CASSHPLDRGPGNTIYF. The full variable domain, its missing parts supplied by reference TRBV7-9 and TRBJ1-3, is DTGVSQNPRHKITKRGQNVTFRCDPISEHNRLYWYRQTLGQGPEFLTYFQNEAQLEKSRLLSDRFSAERPKGSFSTLEIQRTEQGDSAMYLCASSHPLDRGPGNTIYFGEGSWLTVV.

This rearrangement joins TRBV7-8 to TRBJ1-1, with 10 nucleotides matching TRBD1. The trim removed 5 bases at V and 8 bases at J, leaving 5 bases unmatched. This CDR3 has 13 amino acids. From germline, CDR1 is SGHVS and CDR2 FQNEAQ. CDR3 in amino acids: CASSGTGVEEAFF. CDR3 nucleotides: TGTGCCAGCAGCGGGACAGGGGTCGAGGAAGCTTTCTTT.

This chain connects TRBV6-6 to TRBJ1-3; D is uncertain. The CDR3 covers 14 residues. V was trimmed by 6 bases and J by 0 bases, leaving 9 bases between them. Germline V gives CDR1 MNHNY, CDR2 SVGAGI (reference sequence). CDR3 sequence: CASRQQSSGNTIYF. As DNA, the CDR3 is TGTGCCAGCAGACAACAAAGCTCTGGAAACACCATATATTTT.

The J gene is TRBJ1-1, the V gene TRBV30; D uncertain. Trimming left V 7 bases short and J 1 base short, with 25 bases between. Germline CDR1 is GTSNPN and CDR2 is SVGIG (reference sequence). CDR3 length: 17 amino acids. CDR3 bases: TGTGCCTTAGTTACGGAGAGGGTGACCTCGGGGAACACTGAAGCTTTCTTT. This encodes CALVTERVTSGNTEAFF.

Only one count was recorded for this clone. The V gene is TRBV5-1, the J gene TRBJ2-3, with TRBD2 as a possible D gene (5 bases). The germline gives CDR1 SGHRS, CDR2 YFSETQ. Trimming removed 4 bases from V and 5 bases from J, with 14 bases in between. This CDR3 comprises 14 residues. CDR3 sequence reads: CASSVDKAVDTQYF. CDR3 in DNA: TGCGCCAGCAGCGTCGACAAAGCGGTAGATACGCAGTATTTT.

The CDR3 loop is CAWSEGVDTEAFF. The CDR3 coding sequence is TGTGCCTGGTCCGAGGGCGTGGACACTGAAGCTTTCTTT. V and J are TRBV30 and TRBJ1-1; D unclear. CDR1 is GTSNPN, CDR2 SVGIG, per germline (reference sequence). V dropped 5 bases and J dropped 3 bases, with 13 bases sitting between them. The CDR3 covers 13 residues.

This chain joins TRBV7-9 and TRBJ2-3; 10 nucleotides match TRBD1. Germline CDR1 SEHNR, CDR2 FQNEAQ (reference sequence). CDR3 length: 19 amino acids. V lost 3 bases and J lost 3; bases outside the gene matches: 15. The CDR3 nucleotides read TGTGCCAGCAGCTTTGCGTGGGTTGGACAGGGGGAAAGGACAGATACGCAGTATTTT. Its translation: CASSFAWVGQGERTDTQYF.

This clone appeared once. The CDR3 region is CAIRSGSGGPSSYNEQFF. CDR3 coding DNA: TGTGCCATCCGCTCGGGTAGCGGGGGTCCTTCCTCCTACAATGAGCAGTTCTTC. The rearrangement uses TRBV2 and TRBJ2-1, with 9 bases identical to TRBD2. V dropped 10 bases and J dropped 0; count of bases not matched to a gene: 16. This CDR3 has 18 amino acids. Looked up from germline, CDR1 is SNHLY and CDR2 is FYNNEI.

This chain links TRBV3-1 (or the pseudogene TRBV3-2) with TRBJ2-7; D unresolved. In germline, CDR1 is LGHDT, CDR2 YNNKEL (reference sequence). The CDR3 is made up of 12 amino acids. Trimming removed 1 base at V and 2 bases at J, with 3 bases between. The CDR3 sequence is CASSQATYEQYF. For the CDR3, the DNA is TGTGCCAGCAGCCAAGCAACCTACGAGCAGTACTTC.

The V and J genes are TRBV10-3 and TRBJ1-5; tentatively, D is TRBD1 (5 bases). Germline loops: CDR1 ENHRY, CDR2 SYGVKD. The CDR3 spans 14 residues. V gave up 8 bases and J gave up 4 bases, with 15 bases separating them. The CDR3 here is CAIGRGQENQPQHF. CDR3 coding DNA: TGTGCCATCGGGAGGGGTCAGGAGAATCAGCCCCAGCATTTT.

The chain recombines TRBV5-4 with TRBJ2-7, with D perhaps matching TRBD2 (5 bases). Germline CDR1 and CDR2: SGHNT and YYREEE (reference sequence). V lost 2 bases and J lost 3, with 9 bases in between. This CDR3 is built from 13 residues. The CDR3 region is CASSLSGNYEQYF. CDR3 sequence (DNA): TGTGCCAGCAGCTTATCCGGGAACTACGAGCAGTACTTC.

The gene calls are TRBV19 and TRBJ1-2; D is undetermined. V gave up 2 bases and J gave up 4 bases, with 8 bases separating them. Germline CDR1 is LNHDA and CDR2 is SQIVND (reference sequence). The CDR3 loop spans 13 amino acids. This CDR3 reads CASSIKGSYGYTF. DNA of the CDR3: TGTGCCAGTAGTATAAAAGGTTCCTATGGCTACACCTTC.

This chain links TRBV27 with TRBJ2-1, with 7 bases identical to TRBD1. Trimming at V came to 6 bases and at J to 9 bases, leaving 5 bases not matched to a gene. This CDR3 contains 12 residues. Germline CDR1 is MNHEY and CDR2 is SMNVEV (reference sequence). The CDR3 region has the DNA TGTGCCAGCAGAAGACAGGGTTTTGAGCAGTTCTTC. Its translation: CASRRQGFEQFF.

The chain uses TRBV3-1 (or the pseudogene TRBV3-2) and TRBJ2-7, with 11 bases identical to TRBD1. The CDR3 has 17 amino acids. The junction had 6 bases not matched to a gene; V was cut back by 0 bases and J by 2 bases. CDR1 and CDR2 from the germline V gene are LGHDT and YNNKEL (reference sequence). The CDR3 is CASSQDRWDRGAYEQYF. The CDR3 region has the DNA TGTGCCAGCAGCCAAGATCGCTGGGACAGGGGGGCCTACGAGCAGTACTTC.

V gene TRBV13 combines with J gene TRBJ2-1; D possibly corresponds to TRBD2 (6 bases). Looked up from germline, CDR1 is PRHDT and CDR2 is FYEKMQ (reference sequence). The CDR3 length is 16 residues. Trimming pared 5 bases from V and 2 bases from J, leaving 16 bases between. In DNA form, the CDR3 reads TGTGCCAGCAGCGACCGGGTGGGGGGACCCTACAATGAGCAGTTCTTC. Residues: CASSDRVGGPYNEQFF.

The rearrangement links TRBV4-3 to TRBJ2-5, with TRBD1 matching 7 bases. From germline, CDR1 is LGHNA and CDR2 YSLEER. V dropped 3 bases and J dropped 4; count of bases not matched to a gene: 8. This CDR3 is built from 15 residues. The CDR3 DNA follows: TGCGCCAGCAGCCACCTGACAGGGTCAGGAGAGACCCAGTACTTC. It specifies CASSHLTGSGETQYF.

This chain links TRBV30 with TRBJ1-6; 8 bases line up with TRBD1. Germline V CDR1 and CDR2: GTSNPN, SVGIG (reference sequence). There are 16 residues in the CDR3. Losses at the gene ends were 5 bases for V and 8 bases for J; bases not matched to a gene: 14. The CDR3 sequence is CAWGPGGAGGYSPLHF. In DNA form, the CDR3 reads TGTGCCTGGGGCCCCGGGGGGGCAGGGGGCTATTCACCCCTCCACTTT.

The chain links TRBV27 to TRBJ1-2; 7 nucleotides line up with TRBD1. V gave up 4 bases and J gave up 0 bases; unmatched junction bases: 8. Germline V CDR1 and CDR2: MNHEY, SMNVEV (reference sequence). The length of the CDR3 is 16 residues. The CDR3 spells CASSSSGTVANYGYTF. As DNA, the CDR3 is TGTGCCAGCAGTTCCTCCGGGACAGTAGCTAACTATGGCTACACCTTC.

This clone was counted a single time. The gene calls are TRBV6-4 and TRBJ2-1, with D maybe TRBD2 (5 bases). CDR3 size: 15 residues. In germline, CDR1 is MRHNA, CDR2 SNTAGT. The V end was cut by 2 bases, the J end by 9 bases, with 17 bases between. In DNA, the CDR3 is TGTGCCAGCAGTGACGCACTCAGCGGAGCGGCTGAGCAGTTCTTC. Translated: CASSDALSGAAEQFF.

This chain uses TRBV12-3 or TRBV12-4 with TRBJ2-1; tentative D call: TRBD2 (6 bases). The CDR3 is 13 residues long. Trimming pared 5 bases from V and 5 bases from J, leaving 10 bases between. The CDR3 DNA reads as TGTGCCAGCAGTGCGGGGCTTAACAATGAGCAGTTCTTC. This sequence encodes CASSAGLNNEQFF.

The V call is TRBV7-8, the J call TRBJ1-3, with D hard to call. Trimming removed 2 bases from V and 2 bases from J, with 10 bases in between. Germline V gene sequence: CDR1 SGHVS, CDR2 FQNEAQ. CDR3 length: 15 amino acids. The DNA for the CDR3 is TGTGCCAGCAGCTTACTGGCTCGGGCTGGAAACACCATATATTTT. As protein: CASSLLARAGNTIYF.

The table lists this clone with a few counts. The chain recombines TRBV14 with TRBJ2-7; perhaps TRBD2 as D (6 bases). The germline V and J ends were trimmed by 4 bases and 3 bases, with 13 bases remaining between them. Per germline, CDR1 SGHDN and CDR2 FVKESK. The CDR3 totals 14 residues. The chain's CDR3 is CASSPGGVGYEQYF. In DNA, the CDR3 is TGTGCCAGCAGCCCTGGAGGGGTCGGCTACGAGCAGTACTTC.